This TCR beta chain was profiled in a study of early stage breast cancer tumors. Study-wide points: Tumors had roughly 2.5-fold higher T cell density and higher clonality than adjacent normal breast tissue. Comparing each tissue with blood distinguished tumor from normal in about 85% of the 16 patients.

The germline gives CDR1 SEHNR, CDR2 FQNEAQ (reference sequence). This CDR3 has 16 residues. The trim removed 2 bases at V and 3 bases at J, leaving 7 bases unmatched. Of note for this clone: The target antigen is unknown.

Each sample had two DNA replicates, 0.45 to 0.65 ug blood or approximately 1.5 ug tissue. TCRdb keeps only in-frame clones here, not all; method: immunoSEQ multiplex PCR. In the table there are approximately 48,000 clones, about 90% of which are singletons. The chain recombines TRBV7-9 with TRBJ1-3, with 7 nucleotides matching TRBD1. The sample taken for sequencing was blood. This TCR came from a person aged 65-85 years with breast cancer. CDR3 in amino acids: CASSLRQGVDGNTIYF. CDR3 DNA: TGTGCCAGCAGCTTAAGACAGGGCGTAGATGGAAACACCATATATTTT.